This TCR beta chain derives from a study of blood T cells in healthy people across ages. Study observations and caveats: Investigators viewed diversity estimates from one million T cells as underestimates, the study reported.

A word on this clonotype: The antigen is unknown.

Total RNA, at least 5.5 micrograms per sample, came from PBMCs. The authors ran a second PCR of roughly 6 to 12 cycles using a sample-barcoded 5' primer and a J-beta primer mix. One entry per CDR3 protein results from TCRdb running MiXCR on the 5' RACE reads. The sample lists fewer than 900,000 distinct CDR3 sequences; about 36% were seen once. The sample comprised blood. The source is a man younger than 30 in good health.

The CDR3 region is CSAGPAQADEQYF. In DNA, the CDR3 is TGCAGTGCCGGACCTGCACAGGCCGACGAGCAGTACTTC. The chain recombines TRBV20-1 with TRBJ2-7; weak D call: TRBD1 (5 bases). V was trimmed by 6 bases and J by 5 bases, leaving 17 bases between them. This CDR3 spans 13 amino acids. Germline V lookup: CDR1 DFQATT, CDR2 SNEGSKA (reference sequence).